The 2 T cell receptor beta chains presented below share a single source sample, sequenced in a study of blood T cell repertoires in COVID-19. Produced via immunoSEQ multiplex PCR; TCRdb's table is partial and in-frame only. The data show a few hundred thousand clones, roughly 84% seen once. Sequenced sample: peripheral blood. The receptor set was obtained from a woman of 80 years or more with active or convalescent COVID-19.

The chain uses TRBV7-2 and TRBJ2-3, with D possibly TRBD2 on 5 matching bases. The CDR3 sequence is 16 residues long. The V end lost 1 base, the J end lost 2 bases, and 13 bases lay between the germline ends. Germline loops: CDR1 SGHTA, CDR2 FQGNSA. Written as DNA, the CDR3 is TGTGCCAGCAGCTTAGGCGGGCGCGGAATCACAGATACGCAGTATTTT. It yields the protein CASSLGGRGITDTQYF. The full variable domain, rest sourced from reference TRBV7-2 and TRBJ2-3, is GAGVSQSPSNKVTEKGKDVELRCDPISGHTALYWYRQSLGQGLEFLIYFQGNSAPDKSGLPSDRFSAERTGGSVSTLTIQRTQQEDSAVYLCASSLGGRGITDTQYFGPGTRLTVL.

The rearrangement joins TRBV6-5 to TRBJ1-4, with TRBD1 matching over 7 bases. The CDR3 extends over 15 amino acids. Germline CDR1 MNHEY, CDR2 SVGAGI. Trimming at V came to 5 bases and at J to 8 bases, leaving 11 bases not matched to a gene. The CDR3 region is CASSTTGARREKLFF. CDR3 nucleotides: TGTGCCAGCAGTACTACAGGGGCCAGGAGGGAAAAACTGTTTTTT.